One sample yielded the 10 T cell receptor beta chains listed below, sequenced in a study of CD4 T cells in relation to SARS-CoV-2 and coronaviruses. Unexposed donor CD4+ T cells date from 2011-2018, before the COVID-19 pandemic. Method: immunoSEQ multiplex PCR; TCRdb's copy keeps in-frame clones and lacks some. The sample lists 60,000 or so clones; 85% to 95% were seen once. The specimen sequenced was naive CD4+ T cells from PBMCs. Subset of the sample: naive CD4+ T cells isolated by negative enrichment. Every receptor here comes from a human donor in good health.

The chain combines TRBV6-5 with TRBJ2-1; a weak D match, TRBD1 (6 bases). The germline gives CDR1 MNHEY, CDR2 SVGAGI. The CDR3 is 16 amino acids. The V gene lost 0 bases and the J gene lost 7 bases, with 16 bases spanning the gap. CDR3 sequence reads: CASSYSWTALENEQFF. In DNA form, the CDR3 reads TGTGCCAGCAGTTACTCCTGGACAGCCCTTGAGAATGAGCAGTTCTTC.

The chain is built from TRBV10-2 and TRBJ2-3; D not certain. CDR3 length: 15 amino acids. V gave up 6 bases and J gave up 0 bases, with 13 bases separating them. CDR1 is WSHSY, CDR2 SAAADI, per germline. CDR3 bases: TGCGCCAGCAGAAACTGGGATACTAGCACAGATACGCAGTATTTT. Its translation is CASRNWDTSTDTQYF.

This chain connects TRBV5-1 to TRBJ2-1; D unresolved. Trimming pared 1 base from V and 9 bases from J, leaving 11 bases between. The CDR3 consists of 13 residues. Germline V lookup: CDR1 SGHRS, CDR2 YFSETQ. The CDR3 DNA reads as TGCGCCAGCAGCTTGAGACGTCCCGGTGAGCAGTTCTTC. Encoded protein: CASSLRRPGEQFF.

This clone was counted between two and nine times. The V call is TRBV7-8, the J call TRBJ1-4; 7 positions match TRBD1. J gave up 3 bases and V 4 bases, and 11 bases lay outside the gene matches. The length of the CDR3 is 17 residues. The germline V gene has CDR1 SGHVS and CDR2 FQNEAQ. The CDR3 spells CASSSIRGSGSNEKLFF. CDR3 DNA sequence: TGTGCCAGCAGCTCGATCAGGGGGTCGGGGTCTAATGAAAAACTGTTTTTT.

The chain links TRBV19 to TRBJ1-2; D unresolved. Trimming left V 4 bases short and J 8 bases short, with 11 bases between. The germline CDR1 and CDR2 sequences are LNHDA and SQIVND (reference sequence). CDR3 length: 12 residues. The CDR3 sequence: CASSTQSGGYTF. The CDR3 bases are TGTGCCAGTAGTACCCAGTCCGGGGGCTACACCTTC. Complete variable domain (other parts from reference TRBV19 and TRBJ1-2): DGGITQSPKYLFRKEGQNVTLSCEQNLNHDAMYWYRQDPGQGLRLIYYSQIVNDFQKGDIAEGYSVSREKKESFPLTVTSAQKNPTAFYLCASSTQSGGYTFGSGTRLTVV.

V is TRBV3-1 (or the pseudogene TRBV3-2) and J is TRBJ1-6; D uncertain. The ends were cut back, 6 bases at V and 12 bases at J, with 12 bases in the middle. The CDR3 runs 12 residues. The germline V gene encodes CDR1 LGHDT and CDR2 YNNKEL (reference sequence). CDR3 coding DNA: TGTGCCAGCAGTCCCGCGTTTCTACCCCTCCACTTT. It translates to CASSPAFLPLHF.

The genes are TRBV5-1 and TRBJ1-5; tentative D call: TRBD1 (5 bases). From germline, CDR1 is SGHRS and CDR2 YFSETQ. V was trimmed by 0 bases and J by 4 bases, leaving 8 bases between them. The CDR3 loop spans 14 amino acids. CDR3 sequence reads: CASSLGRGNQPQHF. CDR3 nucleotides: TGCGCCAGCAGCTTGGGACGGGGGAATCAGCCCCAGCATTTT.

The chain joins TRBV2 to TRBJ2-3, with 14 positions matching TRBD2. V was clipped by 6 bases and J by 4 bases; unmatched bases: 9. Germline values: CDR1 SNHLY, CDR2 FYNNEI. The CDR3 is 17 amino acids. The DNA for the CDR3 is TGTGCCAGCAGCCAGGGAGGACTAGCGGGGGGATCAGATACGCAGTATTTT. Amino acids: CASSQGGLAGGSDTQYF.

The CDR3 spells CASSGYVASGKSTDTQYF. The CDR3 bases are TGTGCCAGCAGCGGCTATGTGGCTAGCGGCAAAAGCACAGATACGCAGTATTTT. The rearrangement uses TRBV7-9 and TRBJ2-3, with TRBD2 identical over 7 bases. The junction had 14 bases not matched to a gene; V was cut back by 5 bases and J by 0 bases. The CDR3 consists of 18 residues. CDR1 is SEHNR, CDR2 FQNEAQ, per germline (reference sequence). The whole variable domain, remainder taken from reference TRBV7-9 and TRBJ2-3, is DTGVSQNPRHKITKRGQNVTFRCDPISEHNRLYWYRQTLGQGPEFLTYFQNEAQLEKSRLLSDRFSAERPKGSFSTLEIQRTEQGDSAMYLCASSGYVASGKSTDTQYFGPGTRLTVL.

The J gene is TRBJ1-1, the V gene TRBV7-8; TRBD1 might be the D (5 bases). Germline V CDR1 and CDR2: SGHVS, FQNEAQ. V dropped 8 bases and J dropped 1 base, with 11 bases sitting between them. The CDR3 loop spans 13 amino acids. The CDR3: CASLTGQNTEAFF. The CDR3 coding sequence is TGTGCCAGCTTAACCGGACAGAACACTGAAGCTTTCTTT.